This entry features one T cell receptor (beta chain) sequence. Its antigen is not known. The data stem from a study of shared clonotypes between healthy human individuals. Study-level results: Memory subsets generally showed smaller estimated richness than naive subsets did.

Authors' data handling: Filtering differed since immunoSEQ provided only junctions, with no quality scores. Here immunoSEQ multiplex PCR was the method, and the copy in TCRdb shows in-frame clones only, minus some. D and trimming were read from the DNA, whereas the V and J calls and clone size are those reported in that table. The sample lists 2 million to 2.5 million clones; roughly 93% were seen once. Donation came from healthy HIV-negative adults that had no recent acute infections or vaccinations. CD4+ cells yielded CD45RA+ naive and CD45RA-negative memory subsets. CDR3 length: 15 residues. The V segment lost 4 bases and the J segment 4 bases; nucleotides outside the gene matches: 8. CDR1 and CDR2 from the germline V gene are SGHNT and YYREEE (reference sequence).

Sequenced input: naive CD4+ T cells from PBMCs. Subset in this sample: CD45RA+ positively selected. This sequence joins TRBV5-4 and TRBJ1-2; 9 bases align to TRBD1. This receptor was taken from a man aged 18 to 29 in good health. Some clones in this sample may be carry-over from other donors' samples. CDR3 sequence: CASSPSGTGFYGYTF. The CDR3 DNA reads as TGTGCCAGCAGCCCCTCCGGGACAGGGTTCTATGGCTACACCTTC.